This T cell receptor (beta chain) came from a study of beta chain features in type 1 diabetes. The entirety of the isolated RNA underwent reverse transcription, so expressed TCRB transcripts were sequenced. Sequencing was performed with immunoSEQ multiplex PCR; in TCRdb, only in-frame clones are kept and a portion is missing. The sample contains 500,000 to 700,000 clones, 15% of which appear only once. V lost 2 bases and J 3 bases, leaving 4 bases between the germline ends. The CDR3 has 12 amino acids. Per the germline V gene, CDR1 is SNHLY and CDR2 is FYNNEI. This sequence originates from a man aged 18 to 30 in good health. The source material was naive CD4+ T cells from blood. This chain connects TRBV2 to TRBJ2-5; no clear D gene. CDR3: CASSEQKETQYF. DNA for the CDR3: TGTGCCAGCAGTGAACAGAAAGAGACCCAGTACTTC.